The rows below give T cell receptor beta chains drawn from one sample of a study of cytomegalovirus exposure and HLA in healthy donors. Here immunoSEQ multiplex PCR was the method, and the copy in TCRdb shows in-frame clones only, minus some. The sample contains 100,000 to 150,000 clones, roughly 81% of which appear only once. Sequenced sample: PBMCs. The receptors were gathered from a woman aged 25 to 39 in good health and CMV-seronegative. Both conserved end residues are part of each CDR3. A D gene is named only where the DNA matches it firmly. Where a row states a size, it is once, few, many or the class of an expanded clone; other rows omit it.

clone_size d_call j_call v_call cdr3_nt cdr3_aa
once TRBD2 TRBJ2-3 TRBV19 TGTGCCAGTAGTGATTCCGGGACTAGGTTCACAGATACGCAGTATTTT CASSDSGTRFTDTQYF
few TRBD1 TRBJ1-2 TRBV10-2 TGCGCCAGCAGAGCGGGACAGGGTTACGGCTACACCTTC CASRAGQGYGYTF
- TRBD1 TRBJ1-2 TRBV27 TGTGCCAGCGGGCGTGTAGGACAGGGGACTTATGGCTACACCTTC CASGRVGQGTYGYTF
- - TRBJ2-3 TRBV5-3 TGTGCCAGAAGCTGGGTGGGACTCCGACTCACAGATACGCAGTATTTT CARSWVGLRLTDTQYF
- - TRBJ1-4 TRBV6-5 TGTGCCAGCAGGCGAAGCGGGACGTTGAATGAAAAACTGTTTTTT CASRRSGTLNEKLFF
- - TRBJ1-6 TRBV11-2 TGTGCCAGCAGCTTATCACCGGCTCTAGCACCCCTCCACTTT CASSLSPALAPLHF
- - TRBJ2-1 TRBV7-6 TGTGCCAGCAGCTTAGGACTACACAATGAGCAGTTCTTC CASSLGLHNEQFF
- - TRBJ1-2 TRBV13 TGTGCCAGTAGCAAACCGACGGGGGGCTACACCTTC CASSKPTGGYTF
- - TRBJ2-7 TRBV7-2 TGTGCCAGCAGCTTAGAACCGGGGACCTACGAGCAGTACTTC CASSLEPGTYEQYF
- TRBD1 TRBJ1-1 TRBV15 TGTGCCACCAGCAGAGGGGTCAGGGGGAAGGGTGAAGCTTTCTTT CATSRGVRGKGEAFF
- TRBD2 TRBJ2-3 TRBV29-1 TGCAGCGTTGTAGGAGCGGGGGGCGATCTGGATACGCAGTATTTT CSVVGAGGDLDTQYF
- - TRBJ2-7 TRBV13 TGTGCCAGCAGCTTAGGCCGCGAGCAGTACTTC CASSLGREQYF
- TRBD1 TRBJ1-5 TRBV7-2 TGTGCCAGCAGCTTCCCAGGGACAGGGAATCAGCCCCAGCATTTT CASSFPGTGNQPQHF
- TRBD1 TRBJ2-3 TRBV5-4 TGTGCCAGCAGCTTCTACAGGGGGCTCACAGATACGCAGTATTTT CASSFYRGLTDTQYF
- TRBD1 TRBJ1-4 TRBV6-1 TGTGCCAGCAATAATCCGGGACAGGGGAATGAAAAACTGTTTTTT CASNNPGQGNEKLFF
few TRBD1 TRBJ1-4 TRBV9 TGTGCCAGCAGCGCCGCGCTACAGGGGGGGGATGAAAAACTGTTTTTT CASSAALQGGDEKLFF
few TRBD2 TRBJ2-1 TRBV10-3 TGTGCCACGCTCCCGGGGGGTAGCGGGGGACTGAATGAGCAGTTCTTC CATLPGGSGGLNEQFF
- TRBD1 TRBJ2-7 TRBV5-1 TGCGCCAGCAGCTTGGCCCCGACAGGGCCCTACGAGCAGTACTTC CASSLAPTGPYEQYF
- - TRBJ1-1 TRBV9 TGTGCCAGCACCACCACAGGGTGGGGCACTGAAGCTTTCTTT CASTTTGWGTEAFF
- - TRBJ2-2 TRBV6-5 TGTGCCAGCAGTTACTTCCAGGGGACGGGCACCGGGGAGCTGTTTTTT CASSYFQGTGTGELFF
- TRBD1 TRBJ1-1 TRBV4-1 TGCGCCAGCAGCCAGACCGGGACAGGGGGCACTGAAGCTTTCTTT CASSQTGTGGTEAFF
- TRBD2 TRBJ2-1 TRBV4-1 TGCGCCAGCAGCCAAGAGGGCGGCGGGAGTTACAATGAGCAGTTCTTC CASSQEGGGSYNEQFF
- TRBD2 TRBJ2-7 TRBV7-9 TGTGCCAGCAGTCCTAGGACTAGCTACGAGCAGTACTTC CASSPRTSYEQYF
- TRBD2 TRBJ2-1 TRBV10-1 TGCGCCAGCAGCGGGGGGGCGCAGCGAAACAATGAGCAGTTCTTC CASSGGAQRNNEQFF
- - TRBJ1-1 TRBV5-4 TGTGCCAGCAGCTTGGAATCTCTGGGGCTTGAAGCTTTCTTT CASSLESLGLEAFF
- TRBD1 TRBJ1-1 TRBV18 TGTGCCAGCTCAGGACGACAGGGGAACACTGAAGCTTTCTTT CASSGRQGNTEAFF
- - TRBJ2-7 TRBV7-2 TGTGCCAGCAGCTTAGATCGGGAGCAGTACTTC CASSLDREQYF
- TRBD2 TRBJ2-1 TRBV11-2 TGTGCCAGCAGCCCACGAGCGGGAACCTACAATGAGCAGTTCTTC CASSPRAGTYNEQFF
few TRBD2 TRBJ2-1 TRBV27 TGTGCCAGCAGCGTTCTCTCACTAGCGGGAGCTAACAATGAGCAGTTCTTC CASSVLSLAGANNEQFF
- - TRBJ2-7 TRBV15 TGTGCCACCAGGAAACGGTCCGCTAGGGAGCAGTACTTC CATRKRSAREQYF
- TRBD2 TRBJ2-1 TRBV2 TGTGCCAGCAGCCCGACTAGCGGGGCCCACAATGAGCAGTTCTTC CASSPTSGAHNEQFF
- TRBD1 TRBJ2-6 TRBV4-1 TGCGCCAGCAGCCAAGAGGGACAGGATTACTCTGGGGCCAACGTCCTGACTTTC CASSQEGQDYSGANVLTF
- TRBD1 TRBJ1-1 TRBV30 TGTGCCTCCCCGGGACAGTTGAACACTGAAGCTTTCTTT CASPGQLNTEAFF
- TRBD1 TRBJ2-1 TRBV10-1 TGCGCCAGCAGGGGGACAGGGACCTGGAATGAGCAGTTCTTC CASRGTGTWNEQFF
- - TRBJ1-2 TRBV19 TGTGCCAGTAGTATGGGCCTCTCGGGCTACACCTTC CASSMGLSGYTF
- - TRBJ1-2 TRBV18 TGTGCCAGCTCACCAAGCAGTAGGGACTACTACACCTTC CASSPSSRDYYTF
- TRBD1 TRBJ1-2 TRBV6-5 TGTGCCAGCAGACCCGGACAGGGGAGCTATGGCTACACCTTC CASRPGQGSYGYTF